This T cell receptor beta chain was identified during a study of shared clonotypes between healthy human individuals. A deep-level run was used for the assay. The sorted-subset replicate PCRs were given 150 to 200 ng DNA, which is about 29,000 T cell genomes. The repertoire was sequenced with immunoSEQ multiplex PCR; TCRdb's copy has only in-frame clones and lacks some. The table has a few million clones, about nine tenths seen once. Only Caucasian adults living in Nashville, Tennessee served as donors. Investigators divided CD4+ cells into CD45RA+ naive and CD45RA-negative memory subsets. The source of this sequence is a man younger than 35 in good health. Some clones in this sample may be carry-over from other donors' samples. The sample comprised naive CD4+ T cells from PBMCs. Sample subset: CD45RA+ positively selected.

The CDR3 nucleotides read TGCGCCAGCAGCTTGGCCGGGACAGGCTCTGCCGAGCAGTACTTC. Translated, it gives CASSLAGTGSAEQYF. The chain joins TRBV5-1 to TRBJ2-7; 8 positions match TRBD1. The CDR3 loop spans 15 amino acids. Unmatched junction bases numbered 8, after V lost 0 bases and J lost 6 bases. Germline CDR1 SGHRS, CDR2 YFSETQ.